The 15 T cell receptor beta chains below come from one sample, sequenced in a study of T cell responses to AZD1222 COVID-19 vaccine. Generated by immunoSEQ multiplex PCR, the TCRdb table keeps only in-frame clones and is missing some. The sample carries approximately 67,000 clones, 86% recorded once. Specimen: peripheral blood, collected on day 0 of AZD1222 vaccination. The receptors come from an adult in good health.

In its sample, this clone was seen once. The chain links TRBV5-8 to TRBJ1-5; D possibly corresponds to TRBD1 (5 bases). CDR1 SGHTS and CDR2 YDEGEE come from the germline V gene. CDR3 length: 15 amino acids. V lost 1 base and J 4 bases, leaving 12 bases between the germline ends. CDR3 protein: CASSLFRGGNQPQHF. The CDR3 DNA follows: TGTGCCAGCAGCTTGTTTAGGGGAGGTAATCAGCCCCAGCATTTT. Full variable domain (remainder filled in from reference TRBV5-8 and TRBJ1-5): EAGVTQSPTHLIKTRGQQATLRCSPISGHTSVYWYQQALGLGLQFLLWYDEGEERNRGNFPPRFSGRQFPNYSSELNVNALELEDSALYLCASSLFRGGNQPQHFGDGTRLSIL.

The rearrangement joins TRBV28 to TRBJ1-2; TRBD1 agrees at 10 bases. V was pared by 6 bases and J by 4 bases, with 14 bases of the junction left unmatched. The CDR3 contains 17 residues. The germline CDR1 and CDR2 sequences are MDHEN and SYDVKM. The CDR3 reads CASRTGTGVGYRYGYTF. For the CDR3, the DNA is TGTGCCAGCAGGACCGGGACAGGGGTCGGGTATCGCTATGGCTACACCTTC.

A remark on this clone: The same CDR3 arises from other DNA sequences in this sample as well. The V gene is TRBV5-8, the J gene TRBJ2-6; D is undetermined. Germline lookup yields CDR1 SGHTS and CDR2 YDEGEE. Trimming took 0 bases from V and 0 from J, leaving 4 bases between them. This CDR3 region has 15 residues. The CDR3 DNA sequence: TGTGCCAGCAGCTTGGAAGGCTCTGGGGCCAACGTCCTGACTTTC. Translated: CASSLEGSGANVLTF.

DNA of the CDR3: TGTGCCAGCAAACCTCCGGGACAGAAAACTGATCAGCCCCAGCATTTT. Translated, it gives CASKPPGQKTDQPQHF. This sequence joins TRBV27 and TRBJ1-5; 7 bases line up with TRBD1. After removal of 7 bases from V and 5 bases from J, the junction contained 14 bases not matched to a gene. The CDR3 has 16 amino acids. Germline V CDR1 and CDR2: MNHEY, SMNVEV (reference sequence).

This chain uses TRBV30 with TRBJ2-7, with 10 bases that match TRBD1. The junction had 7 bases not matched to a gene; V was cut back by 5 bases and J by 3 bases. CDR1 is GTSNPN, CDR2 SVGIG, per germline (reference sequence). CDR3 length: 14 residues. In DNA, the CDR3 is TGTGCCTGGGCGGGACAGGGGAGCTACTACGAGCAGTACTTC. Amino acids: CAWAGQGSYYEQYF.

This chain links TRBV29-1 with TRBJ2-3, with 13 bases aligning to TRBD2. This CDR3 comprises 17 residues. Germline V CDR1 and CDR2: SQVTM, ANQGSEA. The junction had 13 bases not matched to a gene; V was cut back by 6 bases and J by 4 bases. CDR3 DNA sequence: TGCAGCGTCCAACTAGCGGGAGGGCCGCTCAGGGCAGATACGCAGTATTTT. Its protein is CSVQLAGGPLRADTQYF.

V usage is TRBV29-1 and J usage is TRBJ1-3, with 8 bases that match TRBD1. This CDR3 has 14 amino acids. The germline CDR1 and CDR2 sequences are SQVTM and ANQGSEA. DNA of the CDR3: TGCAGTATAAAAGAGACAGGGGCTGGAAACACCATATATTTT. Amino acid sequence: CSIKETGAGNTIYF.

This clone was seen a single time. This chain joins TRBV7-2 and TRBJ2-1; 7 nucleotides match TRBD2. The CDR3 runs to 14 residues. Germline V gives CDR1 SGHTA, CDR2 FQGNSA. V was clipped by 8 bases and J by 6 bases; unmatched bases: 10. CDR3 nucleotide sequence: TGTGCCAGCCGCTACGGGGGGATTTCCAATGAGCAGTTCTTC. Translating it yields CASRYGGISNEQFF.

CDR3 DNA sequence: TGTGCCAGCAGCCATGCACAAATCGCAGGGAACACTGAAGCTTTCTTT. It yields the protein CASSHAQIAGNTEAFF. The genes are TRBV11-2 and TRBJ1-1; D remains ambiguous. The CDR3 is 16 residues long. Germline values: CDR1 SGHAT, CDR2 FQNNGV. V was clipped by 5 bases and J by 1 base, with 17 bases between them.

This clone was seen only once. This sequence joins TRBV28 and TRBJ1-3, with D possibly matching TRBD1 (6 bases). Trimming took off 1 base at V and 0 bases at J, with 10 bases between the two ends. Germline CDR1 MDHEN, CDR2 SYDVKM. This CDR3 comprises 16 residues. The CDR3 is CASSLLGASSGNTIYF. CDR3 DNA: TGTGCCAGCAGTTTATTGGGGGCGAGCTCTGGAAACACCATATATTTT.

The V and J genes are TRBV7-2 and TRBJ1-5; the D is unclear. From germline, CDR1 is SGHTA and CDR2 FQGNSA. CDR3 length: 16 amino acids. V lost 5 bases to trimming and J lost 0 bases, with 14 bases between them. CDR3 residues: CASSPSAGFSNQPQHF. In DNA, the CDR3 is TGTGCCAGCAGCCCCTCGGCGGGATTTAGCAATCAGCCCCAGCATTTT.

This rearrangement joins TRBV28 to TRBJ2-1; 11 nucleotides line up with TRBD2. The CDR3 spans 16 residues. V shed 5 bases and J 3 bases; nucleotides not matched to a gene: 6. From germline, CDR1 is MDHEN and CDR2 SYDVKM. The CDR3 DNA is TGTGCCAGCAGTCGCGGACTAGCGGGCCTCTACAATGAGCAGTTCTTC. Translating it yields CASSRGLAGLYNEQFF.

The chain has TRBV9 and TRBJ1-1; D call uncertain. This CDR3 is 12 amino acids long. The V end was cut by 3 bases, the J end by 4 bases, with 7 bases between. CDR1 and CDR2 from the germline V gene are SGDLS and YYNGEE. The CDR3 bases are TGTGCCAGCAGCGCTAGTGGCACTGAAGCTTTCTTT. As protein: CASSASGTEAFF.

The CDR3 DNA reads TGTGCCTGGGCAACAGGGTCCAATCAGCCCCAGCATTTT. The encoded protein is CAWATGSNQPQHF. The gene calls are TRBV30 and TRBJ1-5; TRBD1 is a possible D gene (6 bases). Per germline, CDR1 GTSNPN and CDR2 SVGIG (reference sequence). This CDR3 is built from 13 residues. With 5 bases removed from V and 3 bases from J, the gap between germline ends came to 11 bases.

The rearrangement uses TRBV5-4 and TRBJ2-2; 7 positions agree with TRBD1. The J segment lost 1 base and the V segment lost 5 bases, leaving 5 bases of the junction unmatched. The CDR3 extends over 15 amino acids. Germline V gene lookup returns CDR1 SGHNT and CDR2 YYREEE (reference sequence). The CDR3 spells CASRPRTGNTGELFF. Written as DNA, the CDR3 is TGTGCCAGCAGGCCCCGGACAGGGAACACCGGGGAGCTGTTTTTT.